This TCR beta chain is from a study of T cell repertoires in cytomegalovirus infection. Looking at the study overall: It was the public TCR beta signatures that indicated both CMV infection and matching HLA type.

TCRdb reprocessed the reads via MiXCR and lists one record per CDR3 protein. The sample lists around 100,000 distinct CDR3 sequences; approximately 45% were seen once. This clonotype appeared many times. Its matching antigen is unknown. The CDR3 spans 17 residues. With V trimmed by 5 bases and J by 9 bases, 14 bases remained unmatched. Germline assignment: CDR1 SGHTA and CDR2 FQGTGA. Study-wide results and caveats: There were HLA-C-restricted CMV-specific TCR beta clonotypes dominating the ex vivo response.

The source material was CD8+ T cells from cultured PBMCs, sampled from culture after CMV antigen stimulation. V usage is TRBV7-3 and J usage is TRBJ2-1, with 12 bases lining up with TRBD2. The source is a human donor in good health (CMV status not recorded). Some clones in this sample may be carry-over from other donors' samples. CDR3 amino acids: CASSQGLAGSRGGEQFF. DNA of the CDR3: TGTGCCAGCAGCCAAGGACTAGCGGGGTCCCGGGGGGGTGAGCAGTTCTTC.